One T cell receptor (beta chain) is described in this entry. Its antigen is unidentified. A junction boundary mismatches the germline segment, possibly from a read error. Here immunoSEQ multiplex PCR was the method, and the copy in TCRdb shows in-frame clones only, minus some. The sample yields about 110,000 clones, just under 95% seen once. This entry comes from a study of T cell responses to AZD1222 COVID-19 vaccine. The study, taken as a whole, reports: Just five or six AZD1222 recipients were seropositive at baseline. Clonal diversity was possibly underestimated, and the donors were mostly white British, with more females. Repertoires in all cases were sampled only once the peak T cell response had passed.

The germline gives CDR1 SSHAT, CDR2 FNYEAQ (reference sequence). The CDR3 spans 15 residues. The chain has TRBV7-7 and TRBJ2-2; 7 nucleotides agree with TRBD1. This sequence was found in an adult in good health. The source was peripheral blood, collected on day 0 of AZD1222 vaccination. The CDR3 region is CASSPGTANTGELFF. The CDR3 region has the DNA TGTGCTAGCAGCCCGGGGACAGCTAACACCGGGGAGCTGTTTTTT.